A single sample is the source of the 18 T cell receptor beta chains below, sequenced in a study of blood T cell repertoires in COVID-19. The assay was immunoSEQ multiplex PCR, and TCRdb's table has in-frame clones only and misses some. The top ten clones hold about 1.7% of a sample with around 300,000 clones, around nine tenths of them seen once. Sequencing input: PBMCs or T cells enriched from blood (not recorded which). These receptors all come from a middle-aged woman who had recovered from COVID-19.

This clone was detected only a few times. Other DNA sequences from this sample encode an identical CDR3 as well. The rearrangement joins TRBV10-2 to TRBJ1-1, with 10 bases matching TRBD1. The V segment lost 6 bases and the J segment 10 bases; nucleotides outside the gene matches: 2. This CDR3 contains 11 residues. CDR1 is WSHSY, CDR2 SAAADI, per germline. This CDR3 is CASRGDRGAFF. CDR3 DNA: TGCGCCAGCAGAGGGGACAGGGGAGCTTTCTTT.

The V call is TRBV5-1, the J call TRBJ1-1, with D perhaps TRBD1 (6 bases). CDR1 and CDR2 (germline): SGHRS, YFSETQ. Deletions cut 0 bases from V and 2 bases from J, with 23 bases between. The length of the CDR3 is 19 residues. CDR3 loop: CASSLVWGGGPTRNTEAFF. The CDR3 DNA follows: TGCGCCAGCAGCTTGGTTTGGGGGGGCGGGCCAACCCGAAACACTGAAGCTTTCTTT.

The J gene is TRBJ1-6, the V gene TRBV5-1; 8 bases are a match to TRBD1. Germline values: CDR1 SGHRS, CDR2 YFSETQ. This CDR3 is 14 amino acids long. V gave up 8 bases and J gave up 8 bases; unmatched junction bases: 9. CDR3 DNA sequence: TGCGCCAGTAGGACAGGGTGGATGGATTCACCCCTCCACTTT. Encoded protein: CASRTGWMDSPLHF.

This chain links TRBV5-1 with TRBJ2-3; TRBD1 matches at 7 bases. The CDR3 is made up of 21 amino acids. The V gene's germline CDR1 is SGHRS and CDR2 YFSETQ. V was pared by 0 bases and J by 1 base, with 20 bases of the junction left unmatched. CDR3 protein: CASSLAVAGTDPILGTDTQYF. The CDR3 nucleotides read TGCGCCAGCAGCTTGGCCGTGGCAGGGACAGACCCAATTCTTGGCACAGATACGCAGTATTTT.

The chain is built from TRBV30 and TRBJ2-3; maybe TRBD2 (5 bases). Germline values: CDR1 GTSNPN, CDR2 SVGIG (reference sequence). V was shortened by 8 bases and J by 4 bases, with 19 bases between the two germline ends. This CDR3 comprises 14 residues. The CDR3 region has the DNA TGTGCCGTCAACCCGGGGAGCCCCGCAGATACGCAGTATTTT. It yields the protein CAVNPGSPADTQYF.

The gene calls are TRBV19 and TRBJ1-1; D uncertain. The CDR3 consists of 17 residues. Trimming stripped 7 bases from V and 1 base from J, with 22 bases between. Germline V lookup: CDR1 LNHDA, CDR2 SQIVND (reference sequence). CDR3 protein: CASTPQRGGRQNTEAFF. The CDR3 DNA sequence: TGTGCCAGTACACCCCAGCGGGGAGGCCGACAGAACACTGAAGCTTTCTTT.

V usage is TRBV3-1 (or the pseudogene TRBV3-2) and J usage is TRBJ2-7; 9 nucleotides align to TRBD2. Trimming took 4 bases from V and 4 from J; bases not matched to a gene: 5. The CDR3 is 14 residues long. Germline V gene data show CDR1 as LGHDT and CDR2 as YNNKEL (reference sequence). The CDR3 sequence is CASSLGLAQYEQYF. The CDR3 bases are TGTGCCAGCAGCCTCGGACTAGCGCAGTACGAGCAGTACTTC.

This clone was seen a handful of times. The CDR3: CASSLGTGFYGYTF. CDR3 DNA sequence: TGTGCCAGCAGCCTGGGAACAGGGTTCTACGGCTACACCTTC. The chain combines TRBV5-6 with TRBJ1-2, with a weak D call TRBD1 (6 bases). This CDR3 has 14 amino acids. V was trimmed by 4 bases and J by 8 bases, leaving 18 bases between them. The germline V gene has CDR1 SGHDT and CDR2 YYEEEE.

The gene calls are TRBV6-5 and TRBJ2-5; weak D call: TRBD1 (5 bases). CDR1 and CDR2 from the germline V gene are MNHEY and SVGAGI. CDR3 length: 14 amino acids. Between the trimmed V and J ends, which lost 7 bases and 7 bases, there was a span of 19 bases. The chain's CDR3 is CASNQLGLPRTQYF. The DNA for the CDR3 is TGTGCCAGCAATCAATTGGGGCTCCCGCGGACCCAGTACTTC.

A single count supports this clone. V usage is TRBV12-5 and J usage is TRBJ2-7; TRBD1 agrees at 9 bases. The ends lost 10 bases at V and 0 bases at J; junction bases unmatched: 13. Germline lookup yields CDR1 LGHNT and CDR2 FRNRAP. There are 16 residues in the CDR3. CDR3 DNA sequence: TGTGCTAAACGGACAGGGGAATCCCCAAACTCCTACGAGCAGTACTTC. It is translated as CAKRTGESPNSYEQYF.

The CDR3 bases are TGTGCCAGTAGTGGCCAGGGGGTGACTGAAGAGACCCAGTACTTC. Amino acid sequence: CASSGQGVTEETQYF. The chain joins TRBV19 to TRBJ2-5; 7 bases are shared with TRBD1. Unmatched junction bases numbered 9, after V lost 5 bases and J lost 3 bases. Per the germline V gene, CDR1 is LNHDA and CDR2 is SQIVND (reference sequence). The CDR3 spans 15 residues.

V gene TRBV24-1 combines with J gene TRBJ2-7; 9 bases are shared with TRBD1. The CDR3 consists of 13 residues. Per germline, CDR1 KGHDR and CDR2 SFDVKD. V dropped 8 bases and J dropped 6; count of bases not matched to a gene: 7. CDR3 region: CATMDRGTAEQYF. As DNA, the CDR3 is TGTGCCACCATGGACAGGGGCACCGCCGAGCAGTACTTC.

The chain combines TRBV6-6 with TRBJ1-1, with a possible D match to TRBD1 (6 bases). Germline CDR1 reads MNHNY; CDR2 reads SVGAGI (reference sequence). This CDR3 contains 14 residues. With 6 bases removed from V and 1 base from J, the gap between germline ends came to 12 bases. CDR3 loop: CASRPGQRNTEAFF. CDR3 nucleotide sequence: TGTGCCAGCAGGCCGGGACAACGGAACACTGAAGCTTTCTTT.

This chain connects TRBV18 to TRBJ1-6, with 8 bases aligning to TRBD1. CDR3 length: 15 residues. CDR1 is KGHSH, CDR2 LQKENI, per germline. V trimming: 5 bases; J trimming: 5 bases; junction bases outside the gene matches: 5. The CDR3 DNA is TGTGCCAGCTCAGAAAGACAGGGGAATAATTCACCCCTCCACTTT. Protein product: CASSERQGNNSPLHF.

The V call is TRBV5-6, the J call TRBJ2-1; a weak D match, TRBD2 (6 bases). CDR1 SGHDT and CDR2 YYEEEE come from the germline V gene. Trimming pared 4 bases from V and 5 bases from J, leaving 19 bases between. The CDR3 is 16 amino acids. CDR3 protein: CASSPRASALNNEQFF. In nucleotides, the CDR3 is TGTGCCAGCAGCCCAAGGGCTAGCGCATTAAACAATGAGCAGTTCTTC.

V usage is TRBV11-1 and J usage is TRBJ1-4, with D unresolved. This CDR3 contains 14 residues. Between the trimmed V and J ends, which lost 6 bases and 0 bases, there was a span of 8 bases. From germline, CDR1 is SGHAT and CDR2 FQDESV (reference sequence). The CDR3 DNA reads as TGTGCCAGCAGTTCCGGTGCAACTAATGAAAAACTGTTTTTT. This gives the protein CASSSGATNEKLFF.

The V gene is TRBV5-6, the J gene TRBJ2-5; 8 nucleotides line up with TRBD2. Germline lookup yields CDR1 SGHDT and CDR2 YYEEEE. The CDR3 loop spans 16 amino acids. Trimming at V came to 4 bases and at J to 4 bases, leaving 12 bases not matched to a gene. Here the CDR3 reads CASSLLRGGQAETQYF. The CDR3 DNA reads as TGTGCCAGCAGCCTTCTTCGGGGGGGGCAGGCAGAGACCCAGTACTTC.

This clone came up once. V usage is TRBV14 and J usage is TRBJ1-2; tentative D call: TRBD1 (5 bases). This CDR3 region has 15 residues. CDR1 and CDR2 from the germline V gene are SGHDN and FVKESK. V lost 4 bases and J 4 bases, leaving 16 bases between the germline ends. For the CDR3, the DNA is TGTGCCAGCAGCCCACAACCCAGGGTTGGCTATGGCTACACCTTC. Translating gives CASSPQPRVGYGYTF.